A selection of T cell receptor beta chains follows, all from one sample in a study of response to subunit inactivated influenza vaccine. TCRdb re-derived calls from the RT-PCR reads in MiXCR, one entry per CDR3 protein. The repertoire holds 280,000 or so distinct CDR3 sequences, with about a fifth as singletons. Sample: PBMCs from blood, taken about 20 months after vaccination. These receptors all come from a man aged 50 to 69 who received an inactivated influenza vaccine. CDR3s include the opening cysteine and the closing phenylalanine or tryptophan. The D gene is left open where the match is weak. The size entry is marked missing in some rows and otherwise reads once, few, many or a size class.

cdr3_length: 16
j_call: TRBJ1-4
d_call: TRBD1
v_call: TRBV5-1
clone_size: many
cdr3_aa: CASSLVGRTGHEKLFF
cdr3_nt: TGCGCCAGCAGCTTGGTTGGCAGGACAGGCCACGAAAAACTGTTTTTT

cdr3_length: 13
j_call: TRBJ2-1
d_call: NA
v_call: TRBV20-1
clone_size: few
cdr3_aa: CSVFQSSYNEQFF
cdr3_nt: TGCAGTGTTTTTCAGAGCTCCTACAATGAGCAGTTCTTC

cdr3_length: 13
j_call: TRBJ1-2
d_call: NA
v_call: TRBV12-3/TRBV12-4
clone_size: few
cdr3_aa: CASSRGYGAGYTF
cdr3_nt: TGTGCCAGCAGTCGGGGGTACGGGGCTGGCTACACCTTC

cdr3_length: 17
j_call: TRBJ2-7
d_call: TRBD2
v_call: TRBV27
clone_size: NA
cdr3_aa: CASRRLPTSGSIHEQYF
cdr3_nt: TGTGCCAGCAGGCGACTCCCTACTAGCGGGAGTATCCACGAGCAGTACTTC

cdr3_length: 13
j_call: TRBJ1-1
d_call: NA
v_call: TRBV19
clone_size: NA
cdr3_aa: CASSIDRGAEAFF
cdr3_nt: TGTGCCAGTAGTATAGACAGGGGAGCTGAAGCTTTCTTT

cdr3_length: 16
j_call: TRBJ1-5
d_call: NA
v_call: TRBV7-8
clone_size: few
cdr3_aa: CASSSDRLRLNQPQHF
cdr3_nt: TGTGCCAGCAGCAGTGACAGGCTAAGGCTTAATCAGCCCCAGCATTTT

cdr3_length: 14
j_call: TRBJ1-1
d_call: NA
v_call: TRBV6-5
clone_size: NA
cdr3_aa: CASSYESGRTEAFF
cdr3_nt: TGTGCCAGCAGTTACGAGTCAGGGAGAACTGAAGCTTTCTTT

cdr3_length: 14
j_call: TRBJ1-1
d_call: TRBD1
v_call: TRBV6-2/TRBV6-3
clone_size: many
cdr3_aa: CASSYGDRGHQAFF
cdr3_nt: TGTGCCAGCAGTTACGGGGACAGGGGGCATCAAGCTTTCTTT

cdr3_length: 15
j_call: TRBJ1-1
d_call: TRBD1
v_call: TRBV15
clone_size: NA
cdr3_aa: CATSRGGTANTEAFF
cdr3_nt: TGTGCCACCAGCAGAGGGGGGACAGCTAACACTGAAGCTTTCTTT

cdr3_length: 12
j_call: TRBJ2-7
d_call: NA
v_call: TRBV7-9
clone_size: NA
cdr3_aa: CASSLPSSEQYF
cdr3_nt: TGTGCCAGCAGCTTACCTAGTAGTGAGCAGTACTTC

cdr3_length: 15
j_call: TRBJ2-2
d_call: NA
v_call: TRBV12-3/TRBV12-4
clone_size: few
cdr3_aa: CASRLRRTNTGELFF
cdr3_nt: TGTGCCAGCAGGCTGCGGAGAACCAACACCGGGGAGCTGTTTTTT

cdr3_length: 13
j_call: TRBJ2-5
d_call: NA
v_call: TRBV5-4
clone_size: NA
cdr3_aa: CASRLQEGETQYF
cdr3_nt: TGTGCCAGCAGGCTACAGGAGGGAGAGACCCAGTACTTC

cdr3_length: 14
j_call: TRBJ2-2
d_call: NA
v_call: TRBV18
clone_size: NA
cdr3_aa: CASSPDRAVGELFF
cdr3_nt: TGTGCCAGCTCACCGGACCGGGCAGTCGGGGAGCTGTTTTTT

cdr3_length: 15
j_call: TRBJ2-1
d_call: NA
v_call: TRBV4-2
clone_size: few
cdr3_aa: CASSQVGTEHNEQFF
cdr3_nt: TGTGCCAGCAGCCAGGTCGGGACGGAGCACAATGAGCAGTTCTTC

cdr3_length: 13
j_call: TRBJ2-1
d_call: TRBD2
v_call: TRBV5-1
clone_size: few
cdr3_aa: CASRLGAGGEQFF
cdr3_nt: TGCGCCAGCAGACTGGGTGCGGGAGGTGAGCAGTTCTTC

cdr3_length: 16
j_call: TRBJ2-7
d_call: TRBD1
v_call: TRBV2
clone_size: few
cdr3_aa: CASSDISRDRTYEQYF
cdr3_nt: TGTGCCAGCAGTGACATTTCTCGGGACAGGACCTACGAGCAGTACTTC

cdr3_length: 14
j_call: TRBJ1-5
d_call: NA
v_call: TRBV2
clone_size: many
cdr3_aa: CASSDPGWHQPQHF
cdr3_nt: TGTGCCAGCAGTGACCCCGGGTGGCATCAGCCCCAGCATTTT

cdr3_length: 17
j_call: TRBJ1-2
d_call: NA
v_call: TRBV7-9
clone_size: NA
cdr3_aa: CASSSEGSRTFGYGYTF
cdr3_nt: TGTGCCAGCAGCTCAGAGGGTTCCAGGACCTTCGGGTATGGCTACACCTTC

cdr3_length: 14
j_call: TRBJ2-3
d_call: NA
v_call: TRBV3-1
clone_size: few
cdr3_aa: CASSQGGRTDTQYF
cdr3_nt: TGTGCCAGCAGCCAAGGGGGCCGCACAGATACGCAGTATTTT

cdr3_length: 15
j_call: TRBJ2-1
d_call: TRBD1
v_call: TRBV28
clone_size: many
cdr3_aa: CASSPGTGNYNEQFF
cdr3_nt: TGTGCCAGCAGCCCCGGGACAGGGAACTACAATGAGCAGTTCTTC

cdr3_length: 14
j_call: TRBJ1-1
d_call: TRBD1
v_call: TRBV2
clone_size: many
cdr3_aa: CASSEKTGVTEAFF
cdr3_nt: TGTGCCAGCAGTGAAAAAACAGGGGTCACTGAAGCTTTCTTT

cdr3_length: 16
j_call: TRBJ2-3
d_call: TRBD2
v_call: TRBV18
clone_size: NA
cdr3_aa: CASSTRTSGDTDTQYF
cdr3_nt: TGTGCCAGCTCAACTCGGACTAGCGGGGACACAGATACGCAGTATTTT

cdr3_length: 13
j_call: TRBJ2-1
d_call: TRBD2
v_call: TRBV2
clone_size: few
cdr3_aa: CASSGLAGNEQFF
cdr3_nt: TGTGCCAGCAGTGGTCTAGCGGGAAATGAGCAGTTCTTC

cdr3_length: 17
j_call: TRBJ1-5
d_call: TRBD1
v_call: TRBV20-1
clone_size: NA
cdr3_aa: CSASRTGWYSGNQPQHF
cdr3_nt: TGCAGTGCTTCGCGGACAGGGTGGTATAGCGGCAATCAGCCCCAGCATTTT

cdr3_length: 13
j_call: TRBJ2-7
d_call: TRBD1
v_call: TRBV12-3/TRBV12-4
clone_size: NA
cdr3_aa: CASRTTGVYEQYF
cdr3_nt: TGTGCCAGCAGAACGACAGGGGTCTACGAGCAGTACTTC

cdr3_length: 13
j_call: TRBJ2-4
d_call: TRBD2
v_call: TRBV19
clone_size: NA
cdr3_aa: CASSREPGLVFYF
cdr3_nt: TGTGCCAGTAGCCGAGAACCGGGACTAGTCTTCTACTTC

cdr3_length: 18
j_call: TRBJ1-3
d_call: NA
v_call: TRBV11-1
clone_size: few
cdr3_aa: CASSNSPGRSDRGNTIYF
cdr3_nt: TGTGCCAGCAGCAACAGCCCCGGACGGAGCGATCGGGGAAACACCATATATTTT

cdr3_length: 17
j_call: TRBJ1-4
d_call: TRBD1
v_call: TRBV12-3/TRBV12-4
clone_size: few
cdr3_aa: CASSLGTGGATNEKLFF
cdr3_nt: TGTGCCAGCAGTTTAGGGACAGGGGGTGCAACTAATGAAAAACTGTTTTTT

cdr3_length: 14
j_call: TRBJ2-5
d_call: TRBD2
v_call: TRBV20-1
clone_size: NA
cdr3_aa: CSARGTSLQETQYF
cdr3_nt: TGCAGTGCTAGAGGGACTAGCCTGCAGGAGACCCAGTACTTC

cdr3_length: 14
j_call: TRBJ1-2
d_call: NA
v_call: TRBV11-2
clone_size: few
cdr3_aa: CASSPDRDRYGYTF
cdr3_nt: TGTGCCAGCAGCCCCGACAGAGATCGTTATGGCTACACCTTC

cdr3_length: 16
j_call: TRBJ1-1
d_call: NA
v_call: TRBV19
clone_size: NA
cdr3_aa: CASSHRRQSMNTEAFF
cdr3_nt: TGTGCCAGTAGTCATAGGCGACAGTCGATGAACACTGAAGCTTTCTTT

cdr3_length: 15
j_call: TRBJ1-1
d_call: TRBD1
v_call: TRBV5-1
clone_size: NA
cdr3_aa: CASSLVATGGTEAFF
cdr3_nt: TGCGCCAGCAGCTTGGTGGCGACAGGGGGCACTGAAGCTTTCTTT

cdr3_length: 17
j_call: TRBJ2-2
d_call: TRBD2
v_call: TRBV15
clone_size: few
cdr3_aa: CATSRERLAGNTGELFF
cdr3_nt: TGTGCCACCAGCAGAGAGCGGCTAGCGGGGAACACCGGGGAGCTGTTTTTT

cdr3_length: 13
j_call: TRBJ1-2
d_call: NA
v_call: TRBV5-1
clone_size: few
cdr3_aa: CASSLNLGGGYTF
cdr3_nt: TGCGCCAGCAGCTTGAACTTGGGAGGAGGCTACACCTTC

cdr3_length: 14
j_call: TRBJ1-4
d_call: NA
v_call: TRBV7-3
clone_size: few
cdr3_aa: CASSLALPNEELFF
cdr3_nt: TGTGCCAGCAGCTTGGCGCTGCCTAATGAAGAACTGTTTTTT

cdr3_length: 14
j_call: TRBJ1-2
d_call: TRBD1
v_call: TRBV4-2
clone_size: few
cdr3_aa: CASSLSGQGMGYTF
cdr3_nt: TGTGCCAGCAGCCTCAGCGGACAGGGGATGGGCTACACCTTC

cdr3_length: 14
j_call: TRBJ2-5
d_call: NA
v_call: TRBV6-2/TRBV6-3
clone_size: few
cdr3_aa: CASSPSGAYETQYF
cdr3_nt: TGTGCCAGCAGCCCAAGCGGAGCTTACGAGACCCAGTACTTC

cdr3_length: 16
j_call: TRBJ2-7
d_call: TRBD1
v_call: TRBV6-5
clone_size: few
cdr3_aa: CASSYSMDRGAYEQYF
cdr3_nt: TGTGCCAGCAGTTACTCGATGGACAGGGGGGCCTACGAGCAGTACTTC

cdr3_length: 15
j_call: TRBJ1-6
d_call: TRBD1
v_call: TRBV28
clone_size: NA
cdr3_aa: CASKRYGTDNSPLHF
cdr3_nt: TGTGCCAGCAAGAGATACGGGACAGATAATTCACCCCTCCACTTT

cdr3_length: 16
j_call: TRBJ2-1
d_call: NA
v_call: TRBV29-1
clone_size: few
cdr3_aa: CSVEDTAALRYNEQFF
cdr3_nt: TGCAGCGTTGAAGACACGGCAGCACTGCGCTACAATGAGCAGTTCTTC

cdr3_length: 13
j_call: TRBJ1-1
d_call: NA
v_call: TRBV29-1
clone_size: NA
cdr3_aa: CSVVGLMNTEAFF
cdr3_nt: TGCAGCGTTGTGGGTCTCATGAACACTGAAGCTTTCTTT

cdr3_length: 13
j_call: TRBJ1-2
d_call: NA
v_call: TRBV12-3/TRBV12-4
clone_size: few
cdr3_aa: CASSLPPTPGYTF
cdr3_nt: TGTGCCAGCAGTTTGCCCCCCACCCCAGGCTACACCTTC

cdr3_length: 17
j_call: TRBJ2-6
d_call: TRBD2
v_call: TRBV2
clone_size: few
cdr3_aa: CASSVGAGGSGANVLTF
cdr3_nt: TGTGCCAGCAGTGTAGGTGCGGGAGGCTCTGGGGCCAACGTCCTGACTTTC

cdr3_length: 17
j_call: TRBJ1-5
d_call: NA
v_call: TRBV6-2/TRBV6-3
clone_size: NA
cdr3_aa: CASRETKRGSLNQPQHF
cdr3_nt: TGTGCCAGCAGAGAGACGAAAAGAGGGTCTCTCAATCAGCCCCAGCATTTT